The TCR beta chain under discussion was sequenced for a study of blood T cells in healthy people across ages. It was with a sample-barcoded 5' primer and a J-beta primer mix that a second PCR of roughly 7 to 12 cycles was run. Each CDR3 protein is one row after TCRdb ran MiXCR on the 5' RACE reads. The sample lists 950,000 to 1,200,000 distinct CDR3 sequences, roughly two fifths occurring once. There are a few counts of this clonotype. CDR1 MGHDK and CDR2 SYGVNS come from the germline V gene. Trimming removed 2 bases at V and 3 bases at J, with 5 bases between. The CDR3 contains 12 residues. This sequence originates from a man between 18 and 35 years old in good health. The chain joins TRBV25-1 to TRBJ2-7; D unclear. The sequenced sample consisted of blood. The CDR3: CASSENSYEQYF. The DNA for the CDR3 is TGTGCCAGCAGTGAAAACAGCTACGAGCAGTACTTC.